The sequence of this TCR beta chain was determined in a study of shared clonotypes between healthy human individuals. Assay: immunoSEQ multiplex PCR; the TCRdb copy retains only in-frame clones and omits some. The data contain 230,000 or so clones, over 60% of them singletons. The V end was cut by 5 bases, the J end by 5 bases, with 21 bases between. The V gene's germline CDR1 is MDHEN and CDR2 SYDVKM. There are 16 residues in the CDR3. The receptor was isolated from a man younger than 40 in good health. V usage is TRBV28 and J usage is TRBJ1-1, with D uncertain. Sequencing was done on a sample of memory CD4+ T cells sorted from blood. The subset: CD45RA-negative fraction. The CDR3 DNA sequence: TGTGCCAGCAGTCCCAACCTTGCGGGTAAGGAAACTGAAGCTTTCTTT. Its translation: CASSPNLAGKETEAFF.